This TCR beta chain is drawn from a study of shared clonotypes between healthy human individuals. Overall study results and limits: Shared clonotypes: roughly 5% naive CD4, about 4% naive CD8, about 2.4% memory CD4, approximately 0.4% memory CD8.

The donor cohort consisted entirely of Caucasian adults residing in Nashville, Tennessee. The study separated CD4+ cells into CD45RA+ naive and CD45RA-negative memory subsets. With regard to this clone: Its antigen remains unknown.

The assay was run at deep level. The assay was immunoSEQ multiplex PCR, and TCRdb's table has in-frame clones only and misses some. The data contain a few hundred thousand clones, approximately 70% of them singletons. The clonotype originates from a man aged 30-40 years in good health. Sequencing used memory CD4+ T cells sorted from blood. Specified subset: CD45RA-negative fraction.

The CDR3 loop reads CASSLIPGLAASTDTQYF. The CDR3 nucleotides read TGTGCCAGCAGCTTAATTCCGGGACTAGCGGCTAGCACAGATACGCAGTATTTT. The chain couples TRBV7-3 to TRBJ2-3; 11 bases fit TRBD2. The CDR3 spans 18 residues. CDR1 and CDR2 (germline): SGHTA, FQGTGA. V lost 1 base, J lost 0 bases, and 6 bases stayed unmatched.